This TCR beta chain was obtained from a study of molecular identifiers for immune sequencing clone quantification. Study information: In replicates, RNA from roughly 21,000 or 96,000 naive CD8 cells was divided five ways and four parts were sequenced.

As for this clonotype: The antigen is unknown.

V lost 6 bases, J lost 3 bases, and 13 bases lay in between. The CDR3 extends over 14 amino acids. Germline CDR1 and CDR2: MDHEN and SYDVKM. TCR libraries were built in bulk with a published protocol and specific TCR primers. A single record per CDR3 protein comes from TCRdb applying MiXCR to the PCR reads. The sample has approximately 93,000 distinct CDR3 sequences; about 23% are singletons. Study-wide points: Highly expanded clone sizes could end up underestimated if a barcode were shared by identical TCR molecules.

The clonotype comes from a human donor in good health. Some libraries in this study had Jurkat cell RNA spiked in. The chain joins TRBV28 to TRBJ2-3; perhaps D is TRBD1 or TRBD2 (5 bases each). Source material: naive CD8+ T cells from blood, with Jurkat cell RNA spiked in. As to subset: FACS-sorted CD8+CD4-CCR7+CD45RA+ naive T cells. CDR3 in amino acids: CASRKGPGTDTQYF. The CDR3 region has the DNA TGTGCCAGCAGAAAGGGACCTGGAACAGATACGCAGTATTTT.